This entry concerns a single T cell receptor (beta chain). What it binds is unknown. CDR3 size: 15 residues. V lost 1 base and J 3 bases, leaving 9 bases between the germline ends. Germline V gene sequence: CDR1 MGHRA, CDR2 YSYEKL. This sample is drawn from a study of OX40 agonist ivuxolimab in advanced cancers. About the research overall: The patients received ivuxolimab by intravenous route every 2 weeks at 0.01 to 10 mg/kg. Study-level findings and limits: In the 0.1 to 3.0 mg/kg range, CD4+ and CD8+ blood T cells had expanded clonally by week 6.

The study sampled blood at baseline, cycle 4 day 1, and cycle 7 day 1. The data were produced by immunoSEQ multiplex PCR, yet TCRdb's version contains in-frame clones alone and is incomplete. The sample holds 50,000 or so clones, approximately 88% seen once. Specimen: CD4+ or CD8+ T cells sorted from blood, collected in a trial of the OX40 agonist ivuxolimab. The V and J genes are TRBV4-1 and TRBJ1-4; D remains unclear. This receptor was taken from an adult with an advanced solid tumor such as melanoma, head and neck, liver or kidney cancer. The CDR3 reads CASSQAGLANEKLFF. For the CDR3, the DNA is TGCGCCAGCAGCCAAGCGGGGTTAGCTAATGAAAAACTGTTTTTT.